This T cell receptor (beta chain) was recorded in a study of T cell responses to AZD1222 COVID-19 vaccine. CDR1 KGHSH and CDR2 LQKENI come from the germline V gene. Germline trimming cut 1 base from V and 1 base from J; bases unmatched to any gene: 5. This CDR3 has 16 residues. Sequencing was performed with immunoSEQ multiplex PCR; in TCRdb, only in-frame clones are kept and a portion is missing. This sample carries around 130,000 clones, 88% of them seen once, and the ten largest clones take around 20%. Details on this clone: Its antigen is not known.

Findings of the study overall: Regions left unmutated in variants are reportedly the target of nearly half of spike-specific TCRs.

V usage is TRBV18 and J usage is TRBJ2-5; 8 bases line up with TRBD1. The sample consisted of peripheral blood, taken on day 0 of MenACWY control vaccination. The sequence came from an adult in good health. CDR3 residues: CASSPRTGTTQETQYF. The CDR3 DNA sequence: TGTGCCAGCTCACCACGGACAGGGACAACCCAAGAGACCCAGTACTTC.